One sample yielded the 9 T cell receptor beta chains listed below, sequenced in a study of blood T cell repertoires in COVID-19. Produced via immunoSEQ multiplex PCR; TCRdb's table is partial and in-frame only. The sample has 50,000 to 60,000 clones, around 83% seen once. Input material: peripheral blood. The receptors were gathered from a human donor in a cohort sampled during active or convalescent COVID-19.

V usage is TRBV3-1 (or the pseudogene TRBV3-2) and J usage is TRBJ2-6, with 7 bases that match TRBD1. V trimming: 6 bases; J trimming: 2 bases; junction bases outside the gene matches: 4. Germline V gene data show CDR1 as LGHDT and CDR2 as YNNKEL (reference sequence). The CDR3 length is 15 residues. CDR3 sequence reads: CASSSTGAGANVLTF. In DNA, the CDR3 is TGTGCCAGCAGTTCAACAGGGGCTGGGGCCAACGTCCTGACTTTC.

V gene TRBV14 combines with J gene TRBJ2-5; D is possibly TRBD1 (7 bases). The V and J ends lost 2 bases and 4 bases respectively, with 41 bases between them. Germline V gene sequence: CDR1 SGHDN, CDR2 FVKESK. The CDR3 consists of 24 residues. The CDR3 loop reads CASSQTPPLDLWVYRGGLGETQYF. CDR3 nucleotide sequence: TGTGCCAGCAGCCAAACGCCCCCGTTAGATTTGTGGGTCTACAGGGGAGGTTTAGGAGAGACCCAGTACTTC.

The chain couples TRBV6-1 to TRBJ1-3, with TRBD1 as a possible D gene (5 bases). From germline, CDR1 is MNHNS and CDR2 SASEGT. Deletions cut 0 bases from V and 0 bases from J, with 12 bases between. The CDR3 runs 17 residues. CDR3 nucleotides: TGTGCCAGCAGTGAAGCGCACGGGGGGAGCTCTGGAAACACCATATATTTT. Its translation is CASSEAHGGSSGNTIYF.

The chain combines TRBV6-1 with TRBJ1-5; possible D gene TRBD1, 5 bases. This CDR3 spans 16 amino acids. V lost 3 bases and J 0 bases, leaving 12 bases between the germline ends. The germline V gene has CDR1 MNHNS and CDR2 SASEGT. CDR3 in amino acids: CASSDRGLGSNQPQHF. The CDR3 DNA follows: TGTGCCAGCAGTGACCGGGGGTTGGGTAGCAATCAGCCCCAGCATTTT.

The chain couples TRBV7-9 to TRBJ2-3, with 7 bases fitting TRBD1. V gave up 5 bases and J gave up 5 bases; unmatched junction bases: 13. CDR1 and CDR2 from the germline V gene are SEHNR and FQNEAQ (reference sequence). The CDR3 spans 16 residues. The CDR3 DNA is TGTGCCAGCAGCCCCACTCCCAGGGGGTTCGGAGATACGCAGTATTTT. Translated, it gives CASSPTPRGFGDTQYF.

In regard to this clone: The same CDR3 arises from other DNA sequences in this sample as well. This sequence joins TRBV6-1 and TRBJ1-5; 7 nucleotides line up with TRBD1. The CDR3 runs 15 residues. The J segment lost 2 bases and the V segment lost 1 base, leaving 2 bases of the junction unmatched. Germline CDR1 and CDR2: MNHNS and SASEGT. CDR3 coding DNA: TGTGCCAGCAGTGAAGGACAGGGTGGCAATCAGCCCCAGCATTTT. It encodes CASSEGQGGNQPQHF.

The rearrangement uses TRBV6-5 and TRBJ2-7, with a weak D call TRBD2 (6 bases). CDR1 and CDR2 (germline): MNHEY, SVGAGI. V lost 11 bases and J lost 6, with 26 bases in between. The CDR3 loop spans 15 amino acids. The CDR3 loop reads CAFNEGGPLGGEQYF. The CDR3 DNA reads TGTGCCTTCAATGAGGGAGGCCCCCTCGGGGGCGAGCAGTACTTC.

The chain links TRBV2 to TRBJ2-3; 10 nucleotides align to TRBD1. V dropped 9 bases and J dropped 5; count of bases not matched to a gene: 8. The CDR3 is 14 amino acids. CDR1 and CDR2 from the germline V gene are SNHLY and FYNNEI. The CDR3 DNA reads TGTGCCAGAAGAGACAGGGGGCGCGAAGATACGCAGTATTTT. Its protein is CARRDRGREDTQYF.

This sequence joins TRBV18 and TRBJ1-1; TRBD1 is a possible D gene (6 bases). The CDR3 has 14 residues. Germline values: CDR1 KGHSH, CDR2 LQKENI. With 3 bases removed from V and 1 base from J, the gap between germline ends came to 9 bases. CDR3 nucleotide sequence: TGTGCCAGCTCACCCGACAGGAGGAACACTGAAGCTTTCTTT. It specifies CASSPDRRNTEAFF. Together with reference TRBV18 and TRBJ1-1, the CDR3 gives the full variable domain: NAGVMQNPRHLVRRRGQEARLRCSPMKGHSHVYWYRQLPEEGLKFMVYLQKENIIDESGMPKERFSAEFPKEGPSILRIQQVVRGDSAAYFCASSPDRRNTEAFFGQGTRLTVV.